These T cell receptor beta chains were read from a single sample in a study of control samples from healthy donors and cancer patients. Assay used: immunoSEQ multiplex PCR; TCRdb lists only in-frame clones, some missing. This sample has around 74,000 clones, with approximately 92% found just once. Sequencing was done on a sample of blood. The receptor set was obtained from a woman aged 60-75 years in good health. The CDR3 runs from the conserved cysteine through the conserved F or W.

length: 12
V: TRBV3-1/TRBV3-2
CDR3: CASSQGIQPQHF

length: 12
V: TRBV28
CDR3: CASSLARDEQYF

length: 13
V: TRBV19
CDR3: CASSIARAGELFF

length: 14
V: TRBV6-5
CDR3: CASNQDRATSPLHF

length: 16
V: TRBV27
CDR3: CASSIRDPGSYNEQFF

length: 16
V: TRBV19
CDR3: CATLPRTGGLSGGYTF

length: 15
V: TRBV7-2
CDR3: CASSFRRSSTDTQYF

length: 15
V: TRBV5-1
CDR3: CASSLGSGTSYEQYF

length: 14
V: TRBV27
CDR3: CASSKTGGVSPLHF

length: 14
V: TRBV19
CDR3: CALPVGVPDYGYTF

length: 19
V: TRBV19
CDR3: CASSSKKTGTGGGLYGYTF

length: 14
V: TRBV29-1
CDR3: CSVVVQGTGNTIYF

length: 15
V: TRBV28
CDR3: CASRGTSGSINEQFF

length: 12
V: TRBV11-2
CDR3: CASSLGGEKLFF

length: 13
V: TRBV12-3/TRBV12-4
CDR3: CASSFGEGYGYTF

length: 15
V: TRBV7-9
CDR3: CASSPPGQGSYEQYF

length: 17
V: TRBV5-1
CDR3: CASSLRRGGGRTDTQYF

length: 13
V: TRBV6-5
CDR3: CASSYMGSYGYTF

length: 16
V: TRBV6-7
CDR3: CASSSQQGLNNSPLHF

length: 15
V: TRBV7-9
CDR3: CASTPRDTYTDTQYF

length: 16
V: TRBV5-8
CDR3: CASSRLGGDGRSPLHF

length: 13
V: TRBV30
CDR3: CAQRTGGWYGYTF

length: 17
V: TRBV28
CDR3: CASSLSLREGSYNEQFF

length: 15
V: TRBV4-3
CDR3: CASSQDRGADYGYTF

length: 14
V: TRBV5-8
CDR3: CASSRGQGKETQYF

length: 15
V: TRBV6-5
CDR3: CASSAMEAGGETQYF

length: 11
V: TRBV20-1
CDR3: CSASSGYEQYF

length: 14
V: TRBV9
CDR3: CASSPRTRSYEQYF

length: 14
V: TRBV30
CDR3: CAWNRFGGSYEQYF

length: 13
V: TRBV6-5
CDR3: CASIPYMNTEAFF

length: 14
V: TRBV2
CDR3: CASRWGTDNEKLFF

length: 15
V: TRBV5-6
CDR3: CASSDRQGAQETQYF

length: 16
V: TRBV6-2/TRBV6-3
CDR3: CASSSGLAGAYNEQFF

length: 14
V: TRBV11-3
CDR3: CASSLTATGNTIYF

length: 13
V: TRBV6-4
CDR3: CASSEQYNQPQHF

length: 15
V: TRBV29-1
CDR3: CSTGISGRVLNEQFF